The clone carrying this T cell receptor (beta chain) turned up a few times. Its antigen is still unknown. The data originate from a study of early T cells in non-severe SARS-CoV-2 infection. Looking at the study overall: The sequenced material was bulk RNA from unsorted whole blood, and its chains were unpaired.

Individual cDNA molecules were tagged with unique molecular identifiers, the study reported. TCRdb called the 5' RACE reads again in MiXCR, with one record for every CDR3 protein. The sample carries tens of thousands of distinct CDR3 sequences, around 14% recorded once. The study's findings and limits: The study's VDJdb matching favored anti-spike CD8 responses and missed private and CD4 specificities.

Sequenced: whole blood. This receptor was obtained from an adult who was a healthcare worker with PCR-confirmed SARS-CoV-2 infection or an uninfected control (not recorded which).

In DNA, the CDR3 is TGCGCCAGCAGCTTGGCCGGACAGTCTGGGGCCAACGTCCTGACTTTC. It is translated as CASSLAGQSGANVLTF. The chain has TRBV5-1 and TRBJ2-6; possible D gene TRBD1, 6 bases. This CDR3 is built from 16 residues. The V gene's germline CDR1 is SGHRS and CDR2 YFSETQ. Trimming stripped 0 bases from V and 1 base from J, with 8 bases between. The full variable domain, completed using reference TRBV5-1 and TRBJ2-6, is KAGVTQTPRYLIKTRGQQVTLSCSPISGHRSVSWYQQTPGQGLQFLFEYFSETQRNKGNFPGRFSGRQFSNSRSEMNVSTLELGDSALYLCASSLAGQSGANVLTFGAGSRLTVL.